The rows below give T cell receptor beta chains drawn from one sample of a study of blood T cells in healthy people across ages. One entry per CDR3 protein, called by TCRdb with MiXCR from the 5' RACE reads. The sample includes 700,000 or so distinct CDR3 sequences, around 43% of them seen just once. Sequencing was carried out using blood. The source of these receptors is a man aged 80 or over in good health. Each CDR3 is given with its conserved first and last residue. A D gene is named only where the DNA matches it firmly. Rows give clone size only sometimes, using once, few, many, or a class for an expanded clone.

abundance | j_gene | v_gene | d_gene | CDR3aa | CDR3nt
many | TRBJ1-5 | TRBV7-2 | - | CASSPQANQPQHF | TGTGCCAGCAGCCCCCAGGCCAATCAGCCCCAGCATTTT
- | TRBJ2-3 | TRBV20-1 | - | CSAREGGTEKYF | TGCAGTGCTAGAGAGGGGGGAACAGAAAAGTATTTT
- | TRBJ1-2 | TRBV20-1 | - | CSADDRTHGYTF | TGCAGTGCTGACGACAGGACCCATGGCTACACCTTC
- | TRBJ2-7 | TRBV29-1 | TRBD2 | CSVARPIAGASYEQYF | TGCAGCGTTGCCCGCCCAATAGCGGGAGCCTCCTACGAGCAGTACTTC
- | TRBJ2-1 | TRBV6-1 | TRBD1 | CASSPTRTGSFFNEQFF | TGTGCCAGCAGTCCCACCAGGACAGGGAGTTTTTTCAATGAGCAGTTCTTC
few | TRBJ2-1 | TRBV7-2 | TRBD1 | CASSYRNLGGRSYNEQFF | TGTGCCAGCAGCTATAGGAATTTAGGGGGCCGCTCCTACAATGAGCAGTTCTTC
- | TRBJ1-2 | TRBV7-2 | - | CACSQKPDIYGYTF | TGTGCCTGCAGCCAGAAGCCTGACATTTACGGCTACACCTTC
- | TRBJ1-5 | TRBV20-1 | - | CSAKGPGSNQPQHF | TGCAGTGCTAAGGGTCCAGGGAGCAATCAGCCCCAGCATTTT
- | TRBJ2-2 | TRBV12-3/TRBV12-4 | - | CASSLRQGMNTGELFF | TGTGCCAGCAGTTTGAGGCAGGGAATGAACACCGGGGAGCTGTTTTTT
- | TRBJ1-5 | TRBV20-1 | - | CSAGHSNQPQHF | TGCAGTGCCGGACATAGCAATCAACCCCAGCATTTT
- | TRBJ2-1 | TRBV15 | TRBD2 | CATKGTSGGAAYNEQFF | TGTGCCACCAAGGGGACTAGCGGGGGGGCCGCCTACAATGAGCAGTTCTTC
many | TRBJ2-1 | TRBV4-2 | - | CASSQINSGYNEQFF | TGTGCCAGCAGCCAAATTAATTCTGGCTACAATGAGCAGTTCTTC
- | TRBJ2-7 | TRBV28 | - | CASGRTVPCEQYF | TGTGCCAGCGGAAGGACGGTTCCCTGCGAGCAGTACTTC
once | TRBJ2-1 | TRBV6-1 | TRBD2 | CASSATSVTYNEQFF | TGTGCCAGCAGTGCGACTAGCGTAACCTACAATGAGCAGTTCTTC
- | TRBJ1-1 | TRBV7-2 | - | CASSLVGSGGTEAFF | TGTGCCAGCAGCTTAGTGGGCAGCGGTGGCACTGAAGCTTTCTTT
- | TRBJ2-7 | TRBV7-8 | - | CASSLPAFSYEQYF | TGTGCCAGCAGCTTACCCGCGTTCTCCTACGAGCAGTACTTC
- | TRBJ1-2 | TRBV19 | - | CASSPTLGPGSSYGYTF | TGTGCCAGTAGCCCAACCCTCGGCCCCGGGTCCAGCTATGGCTACACCTTC
- | TRBJ2-1 | TRBV5-1 | - | CASSLVTNRAYNEQFF | TGCGCCAGCAGCTTGGTAACCAATAGGGCCTACAATGAGCAGTTCTTC
once | TRBJ2-7 | TRBV24-1 | TRBD2 | CATSDLQVAGGLNEQYF | TGTGCCACCAGTGATTTGCAGGTTGCGGGAGGACTCAATGAGCAGTACTTC
few | TRBJ2-3 | TRBV9 | - | CASTPGVSTDTQYF | TGTGCCAGCACCCCAGGGGTGAGCACAGATACGCAGTATTTT
- | TRBJ1-1 | TRBV29-1 | TRBD1 | CSVGSGTGMSTEAFF | TGCAGCGTTGGATCCGGGACAGGGATGTCCACTGAAGCTTTCTTT
few | TRBJ1-1 | TRBV10-3 | - | CAISESATGMTMNTEAFF | TGTGCCATCAGTGAGTCAGCTACAGGGATGACGATGAACACTGAAGCTTTCTTT